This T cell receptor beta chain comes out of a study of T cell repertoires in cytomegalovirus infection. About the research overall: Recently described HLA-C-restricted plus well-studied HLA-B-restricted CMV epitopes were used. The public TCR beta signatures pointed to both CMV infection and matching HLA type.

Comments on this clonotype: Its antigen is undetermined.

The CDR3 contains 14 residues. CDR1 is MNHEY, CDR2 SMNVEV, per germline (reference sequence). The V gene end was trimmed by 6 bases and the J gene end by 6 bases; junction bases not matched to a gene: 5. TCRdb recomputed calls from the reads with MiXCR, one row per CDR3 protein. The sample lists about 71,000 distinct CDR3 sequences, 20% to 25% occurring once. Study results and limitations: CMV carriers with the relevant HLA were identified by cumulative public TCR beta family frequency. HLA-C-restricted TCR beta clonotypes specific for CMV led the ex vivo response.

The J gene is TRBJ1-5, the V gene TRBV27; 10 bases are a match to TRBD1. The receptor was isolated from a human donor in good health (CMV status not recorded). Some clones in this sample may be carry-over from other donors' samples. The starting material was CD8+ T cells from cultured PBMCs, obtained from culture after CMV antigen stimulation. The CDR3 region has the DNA TGTGCCAGCAGCCCCGGACAGGGGGGTCAGCCCCAGCATTTT. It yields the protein CASSPGQGGQPQHF.